Sequencing of this TCR beta chain was carried out in a study of beta chain features in type 1 diabetes. Study information: Cell yields, gender and age were similar in healthy donors and patients. The study's findings and limits: There was a moderate but significant shortening of TCRB CDR3s in all four CD4+ subsets of Type 1 diabetes patients. Since sequencing was performed on cDNA, cells with high TCR expression could be over-represented. Whatever favoring of shorter templates PCR might show would apply equally to patients and controls.

This clone was counted only a few times. Its antigen is undetermined. This CDR3 has 14 residues. V gave up 1 base and J gave up 3 bases, with 10 bases separating them. The germline gives CDR1 MGHRA, CDR2 YSYEKL. Reverse transcription of all isolated RNA meant that expressed TCRB transcripts were sequenced. Assay: immunoSEQ multiplex PCR; the TCRdb copy retains only in-frame clones and omits some. In the table there are about 400,000 clones, over 9.5% of which are singletons. The chain links TRBV4-1 to TRBJ2-7, with a weak D call TRBD1 (5 bases). This clonotype was sampled from a woman aged 18-35 years with type 1 diabetes. The specimen was naive CD4+ T cells from blood. CDR3 sequence: CASSQGQKRYEQYF. The CDR3 DNA reads TGCGCCAGCAGCCAAGGACAGAAACGCTACGAGCAGTACTTC.